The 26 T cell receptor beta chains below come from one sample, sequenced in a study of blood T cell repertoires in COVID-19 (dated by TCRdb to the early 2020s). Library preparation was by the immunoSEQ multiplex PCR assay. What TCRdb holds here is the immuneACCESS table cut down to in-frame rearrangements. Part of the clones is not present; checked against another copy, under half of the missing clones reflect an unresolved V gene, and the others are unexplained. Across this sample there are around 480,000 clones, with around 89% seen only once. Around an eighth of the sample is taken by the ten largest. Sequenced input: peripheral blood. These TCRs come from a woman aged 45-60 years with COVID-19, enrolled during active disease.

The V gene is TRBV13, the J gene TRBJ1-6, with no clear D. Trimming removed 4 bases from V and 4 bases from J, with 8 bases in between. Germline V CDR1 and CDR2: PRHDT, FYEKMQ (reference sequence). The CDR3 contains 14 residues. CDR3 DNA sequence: TGTGCCAGCAGCTCGGGAGCGTATAATTCACCCCTCCACTTT. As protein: CASSSGAYNSPLHF.

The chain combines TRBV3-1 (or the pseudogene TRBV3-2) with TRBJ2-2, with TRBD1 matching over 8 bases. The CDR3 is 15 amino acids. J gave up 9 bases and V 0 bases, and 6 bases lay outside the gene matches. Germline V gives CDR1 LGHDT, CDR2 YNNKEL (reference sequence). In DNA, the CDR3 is TGTGCCAGCAGCCAAGAACGGACAGGGACGAGGGAGCTGTTTTTT. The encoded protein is CASSQERTGTRELFF.

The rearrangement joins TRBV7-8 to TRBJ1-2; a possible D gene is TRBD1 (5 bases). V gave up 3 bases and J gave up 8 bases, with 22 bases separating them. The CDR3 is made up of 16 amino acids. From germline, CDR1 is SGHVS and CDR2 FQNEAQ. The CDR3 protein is CASSLERVRVAEGYTF. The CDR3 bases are TGTGCCAGCAGCTTGGAAAGGGTCAGGGTAGCGGAGGGCTACACCTTC.

CDR3 amino acids: CATGDRNEVTEAFF. CDR3 sequence (DNA): TGTGCCACGGGGGACCGAAACGAGGTCACTGAAGCTTTCTTT. This chain joins TRBV19 and TRBJ1-1; tentative D call: TRBD1 (5 bases). The CDR3 runs to 14 residues. Germline-derived CDR1 and CDR2 are LNHDA and SQIVND (reference sequence). V shed 10 bases and J shed 4 bases, with 19 bases lying between them.

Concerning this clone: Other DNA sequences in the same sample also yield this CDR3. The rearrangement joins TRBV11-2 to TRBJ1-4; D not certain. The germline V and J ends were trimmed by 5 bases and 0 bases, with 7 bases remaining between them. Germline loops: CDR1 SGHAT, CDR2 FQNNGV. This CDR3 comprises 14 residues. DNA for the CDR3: TGTGCCAGCAGCCCGCCAGCAACTAATGAAAAACTGTTTTTT. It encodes CASSPPATNEKLFF.

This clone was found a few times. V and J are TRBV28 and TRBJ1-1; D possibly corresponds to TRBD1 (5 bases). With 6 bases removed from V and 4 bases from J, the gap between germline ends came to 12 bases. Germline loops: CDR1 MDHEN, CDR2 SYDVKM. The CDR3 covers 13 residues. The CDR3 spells CASREGPITEAFF. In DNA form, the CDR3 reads TGTGCCAGCAGGGAGGGACCTATCACTGAAGCTTTCTTT.

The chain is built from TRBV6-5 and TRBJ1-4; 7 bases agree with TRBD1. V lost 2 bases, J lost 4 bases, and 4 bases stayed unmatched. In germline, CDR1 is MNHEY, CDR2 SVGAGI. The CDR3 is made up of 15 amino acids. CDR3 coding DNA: TGTGCCAGCAGTTACGGGGGACAGTATAATGAAAAACTGTTTTTT. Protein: CASSYGGQYNEKLFF.

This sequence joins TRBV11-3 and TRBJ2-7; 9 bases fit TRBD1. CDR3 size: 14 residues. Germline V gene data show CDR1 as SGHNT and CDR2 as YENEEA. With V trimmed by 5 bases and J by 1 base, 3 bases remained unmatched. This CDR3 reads CASSPGQGSYEQYF. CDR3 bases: TGTGCCAGCAGCCCGGGACAGGGATCCTACGAGCAGTACTTC.

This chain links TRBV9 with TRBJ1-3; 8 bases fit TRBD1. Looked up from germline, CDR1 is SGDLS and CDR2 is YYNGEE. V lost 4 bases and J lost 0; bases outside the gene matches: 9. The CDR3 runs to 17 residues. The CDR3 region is CASSPGQGLSSGNTIYF. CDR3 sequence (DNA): TGTGCCAGCAGCCCAGGACAGGGTTTGAGCTCTGGAAACACCATATATTTT.

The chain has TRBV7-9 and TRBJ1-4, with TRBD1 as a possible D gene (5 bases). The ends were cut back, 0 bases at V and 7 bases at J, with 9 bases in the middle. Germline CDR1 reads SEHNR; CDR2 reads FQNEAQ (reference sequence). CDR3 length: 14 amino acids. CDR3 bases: TGTGCCAGCAGCTTAGCGCTTAGGGGTGAAAAACTGTTTTTT. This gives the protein CASSLALRGEKLFF.

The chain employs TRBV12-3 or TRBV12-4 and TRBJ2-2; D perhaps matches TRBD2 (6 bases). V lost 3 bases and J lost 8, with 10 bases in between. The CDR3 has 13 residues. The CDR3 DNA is TGTGCCAGCAGTTTCGGGGGTAGGGGGGAGCTGTTTTTT. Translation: CASSFGGRGELFF.

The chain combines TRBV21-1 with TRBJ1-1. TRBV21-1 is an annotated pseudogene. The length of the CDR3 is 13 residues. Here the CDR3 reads CASSRVPNTEAFF. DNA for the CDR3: TGTGCCAGCAGCCGGGTCCCGAACACTGAAGCTTTCTTT.

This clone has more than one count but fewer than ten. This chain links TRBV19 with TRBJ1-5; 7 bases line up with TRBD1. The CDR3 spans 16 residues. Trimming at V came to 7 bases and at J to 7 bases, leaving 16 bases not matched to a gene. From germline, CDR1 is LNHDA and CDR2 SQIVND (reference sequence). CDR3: CASNTGAGIGEQPQHF. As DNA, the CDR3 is TGTGCCAGTAACACAGGGGCAGGGATTGGGGAACAGCCCCAGCATTTT.

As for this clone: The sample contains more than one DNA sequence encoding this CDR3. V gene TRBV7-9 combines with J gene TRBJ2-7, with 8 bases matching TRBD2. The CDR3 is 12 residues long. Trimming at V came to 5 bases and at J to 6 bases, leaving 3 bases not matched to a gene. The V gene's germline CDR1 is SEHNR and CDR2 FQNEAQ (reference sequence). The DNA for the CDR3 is TGTGCCAGCAGCCCGGGGGGGCTCGAGCAGTACTTC. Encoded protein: CASSPGGLEQYF.

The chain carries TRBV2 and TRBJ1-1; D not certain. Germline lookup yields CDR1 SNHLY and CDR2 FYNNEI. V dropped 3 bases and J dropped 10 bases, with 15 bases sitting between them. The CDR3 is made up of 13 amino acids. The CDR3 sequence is CASSDLREEGAFF. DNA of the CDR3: TGTGCCAGCAGTGATTTAAGGGAGGAAGGAGCTTTCTTT.

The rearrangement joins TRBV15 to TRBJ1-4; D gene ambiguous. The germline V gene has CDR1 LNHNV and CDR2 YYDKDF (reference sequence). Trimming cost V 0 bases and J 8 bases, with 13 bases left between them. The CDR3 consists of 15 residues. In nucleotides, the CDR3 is TGTGCCACCAGCAGAGATGGCCCCGGGAGCGAAAAACTGTTTTTT. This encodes CATSRDGPGSEKLFF.

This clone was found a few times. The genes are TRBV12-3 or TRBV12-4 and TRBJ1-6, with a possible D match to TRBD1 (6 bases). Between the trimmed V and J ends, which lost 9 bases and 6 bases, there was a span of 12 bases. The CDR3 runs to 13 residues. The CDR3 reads CASMYRANSPLHF. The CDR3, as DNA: TGTGCCAGTATGTACAGGGCTAATTCACCCCTCCACTTT.

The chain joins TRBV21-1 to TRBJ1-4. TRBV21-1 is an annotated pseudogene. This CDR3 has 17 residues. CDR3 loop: CASSTLTRGNYNEKLFF. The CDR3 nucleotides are TGTGCCAGCAGCACCCTAACCCGGGGGAACTATAATGAAAAACTGTTTTTT.

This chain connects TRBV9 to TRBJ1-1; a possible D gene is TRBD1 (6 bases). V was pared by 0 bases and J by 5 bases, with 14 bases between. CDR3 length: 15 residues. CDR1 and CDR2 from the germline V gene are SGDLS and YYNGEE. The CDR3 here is CASSVGSGAGTEAFF. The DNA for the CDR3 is TGTGCCAGCAGCGTAGGGTCAGGGGCAGGGACTGAAGCTTTCTTT. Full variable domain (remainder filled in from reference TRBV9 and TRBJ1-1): DSGVTQTPKHLITATGQRVTLRCSPRSGDLSVYWYQQSLDQGLQFLIQYYNGEERAKGNILERFSAQQFPDLHSELNLSSLELGDSALYFCASSVGSGAGTEAFFGQGTRLTVV.

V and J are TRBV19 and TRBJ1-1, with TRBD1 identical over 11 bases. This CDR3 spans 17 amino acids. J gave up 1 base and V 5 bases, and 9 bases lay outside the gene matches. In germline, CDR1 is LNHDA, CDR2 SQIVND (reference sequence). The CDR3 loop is CASSRTGGAAGNTEAFF. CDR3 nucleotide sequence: TGTGCCAGTAGTCGGACAGGGGGCGCGGCGGGGAACACTGAAGCTTTCTTT.

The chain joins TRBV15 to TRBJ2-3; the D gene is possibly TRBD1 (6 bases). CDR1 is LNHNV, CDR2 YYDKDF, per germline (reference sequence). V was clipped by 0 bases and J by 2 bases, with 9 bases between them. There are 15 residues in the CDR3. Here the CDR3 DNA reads TGTGCCACCAGCAGAGACGGACAGAACACAGATACGCAGTATTTT. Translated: CATSRDGQNTDTQYF.

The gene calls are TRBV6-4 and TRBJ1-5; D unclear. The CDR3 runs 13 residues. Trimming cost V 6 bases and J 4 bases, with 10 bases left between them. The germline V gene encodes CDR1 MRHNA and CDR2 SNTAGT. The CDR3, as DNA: TGTGCCAGCAGAACAGATTTAAATCAGCCCCAGCATTTT. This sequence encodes CASRTDLNQPQHF.

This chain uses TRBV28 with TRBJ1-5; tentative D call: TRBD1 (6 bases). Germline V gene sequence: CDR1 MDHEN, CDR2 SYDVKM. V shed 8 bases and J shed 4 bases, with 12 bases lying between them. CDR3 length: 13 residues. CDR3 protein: CASLTGANQPQHF. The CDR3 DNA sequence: TGTGCCAGCTTGACAGGCGCAAATCAGCCCCAGCATTTT.

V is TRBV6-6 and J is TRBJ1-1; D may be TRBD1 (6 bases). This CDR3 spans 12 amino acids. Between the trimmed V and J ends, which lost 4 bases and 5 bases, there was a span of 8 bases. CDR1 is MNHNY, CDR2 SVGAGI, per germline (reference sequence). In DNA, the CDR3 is TGTGCCAGCAGTTTTCAGGGGACTGAAGCTTTCTTT. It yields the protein CASSFQGTEAFF.

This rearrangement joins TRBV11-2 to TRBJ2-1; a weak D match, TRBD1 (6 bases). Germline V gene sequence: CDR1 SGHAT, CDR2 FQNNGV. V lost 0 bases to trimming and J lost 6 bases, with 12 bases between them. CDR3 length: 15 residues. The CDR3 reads CASSLDGQGSNEQFF. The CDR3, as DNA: TGTGCCAGCAGCTTAGATGGGCAGGGGAGCAATGAGCAGTTCTTC.

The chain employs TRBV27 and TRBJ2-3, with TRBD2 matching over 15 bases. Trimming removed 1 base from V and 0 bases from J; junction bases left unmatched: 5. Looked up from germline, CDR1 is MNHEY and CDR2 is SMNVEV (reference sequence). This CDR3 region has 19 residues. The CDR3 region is CASSLLGLAGGPSTDTQYF. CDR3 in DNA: TGTGCCAGCAGTTTATTGGGACTAGCGGGGGGACCTAGCACAGATACGCAGTATTTT.